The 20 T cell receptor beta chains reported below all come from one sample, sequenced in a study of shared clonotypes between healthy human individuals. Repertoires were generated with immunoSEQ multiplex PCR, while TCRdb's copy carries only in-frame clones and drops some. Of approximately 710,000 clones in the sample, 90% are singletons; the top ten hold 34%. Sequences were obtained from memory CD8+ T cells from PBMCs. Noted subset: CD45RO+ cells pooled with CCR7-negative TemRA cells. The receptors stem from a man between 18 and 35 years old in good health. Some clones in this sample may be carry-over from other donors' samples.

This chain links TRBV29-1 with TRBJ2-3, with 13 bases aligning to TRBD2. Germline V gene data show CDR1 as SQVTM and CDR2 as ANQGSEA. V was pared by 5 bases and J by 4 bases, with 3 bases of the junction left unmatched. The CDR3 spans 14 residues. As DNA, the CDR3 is TGCAGCGTTTCTGGACTAGCGGGAGCAGATACGCAGTATTTT. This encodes CSVSGLAGADTQYF.

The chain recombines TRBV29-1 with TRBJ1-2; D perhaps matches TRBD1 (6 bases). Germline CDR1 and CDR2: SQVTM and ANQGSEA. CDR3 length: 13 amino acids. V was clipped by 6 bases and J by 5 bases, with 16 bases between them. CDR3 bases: TGCAGCGTCTACATAGGGGGATTTTATGGCTACACCTTC. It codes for CSVYIGGFYGYTF. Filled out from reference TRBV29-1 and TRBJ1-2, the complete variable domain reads SAVISQKPSRDICQRGTSLTIQCQVDSQVTMMFWYRQQPGQSLTLIATANQGSEATYESGFVIDKFPISRPNLTFSTLTVSNMSPEDSSIYLCSVYIGGFYGYTFGSGTRLTVV.

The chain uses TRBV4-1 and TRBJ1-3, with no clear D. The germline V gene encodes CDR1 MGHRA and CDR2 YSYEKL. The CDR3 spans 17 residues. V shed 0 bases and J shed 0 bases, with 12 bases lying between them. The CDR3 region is CASSQDERHYSGNTIYF. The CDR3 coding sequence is TGCGCCAGCAGCCAAGATGAGAGGCACTACTCTGGAAACACCATATATTTT.

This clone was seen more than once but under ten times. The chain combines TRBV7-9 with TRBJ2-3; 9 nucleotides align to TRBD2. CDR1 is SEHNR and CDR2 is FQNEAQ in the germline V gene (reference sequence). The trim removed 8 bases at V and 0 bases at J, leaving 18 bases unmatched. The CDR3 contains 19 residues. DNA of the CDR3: TGTGCCAGCCCCGGATTAGCGGGGAGCGGGGGGCTGAGCACAGATACGCAGTATTTT. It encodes CASPGLAGSGGLSTDTQYF.

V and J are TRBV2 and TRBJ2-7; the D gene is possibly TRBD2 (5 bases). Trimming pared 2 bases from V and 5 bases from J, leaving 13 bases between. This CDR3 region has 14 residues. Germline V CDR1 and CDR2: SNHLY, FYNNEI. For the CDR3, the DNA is TGTGCCAGCAGTGAATACTTTGCGGGCCACGAGCAGTACTTC. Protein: CASSEYFAGHEQYF.

Here the CDR3 DNA reads TGTGCCAGCAGCTCCCGGGACAGGGGGCCGGGTCAGCCCCAGCATTTT. Protein product: CASSSRDRGPGQPQHF. V usage is TRBV7-9 and J usage is TRBJ1-5; TRBD1 aligns across 12 bases. V gave up 4 bases and J gave up 6 bases; unmatched junction bases: 7. Germline assignment: CDR1 SEHNR and CDR2 FQNEAQ (reference sequence). This CDR3 contains 16 residues.

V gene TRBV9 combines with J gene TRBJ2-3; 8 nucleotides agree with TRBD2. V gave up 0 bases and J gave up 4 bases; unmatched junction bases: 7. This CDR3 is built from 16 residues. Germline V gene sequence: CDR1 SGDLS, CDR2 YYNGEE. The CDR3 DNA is TGTGCCAGCAGCGTAGAGGGAGCGGGAGTCGCAGATACGCAGTATTTT. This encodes CASSVEGAGVADTQYF.

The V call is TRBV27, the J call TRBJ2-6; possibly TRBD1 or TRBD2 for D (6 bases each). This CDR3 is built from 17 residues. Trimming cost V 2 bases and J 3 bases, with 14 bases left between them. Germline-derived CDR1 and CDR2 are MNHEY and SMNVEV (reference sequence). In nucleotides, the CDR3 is TGTGCCAGCAGTTTAATTCGGAGGGGGTATGGGGCCAACGTCCTGACTTTC. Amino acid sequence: CASSLIRRGYGANVLTF.

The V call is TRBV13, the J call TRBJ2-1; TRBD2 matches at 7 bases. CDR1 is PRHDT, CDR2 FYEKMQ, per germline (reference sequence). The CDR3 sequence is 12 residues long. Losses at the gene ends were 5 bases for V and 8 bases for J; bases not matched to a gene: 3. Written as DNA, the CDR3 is TGTGCCAGCAGCCCTACTAGCGATGAGCAGTTCTTC. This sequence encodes CASSPTSDEQFF.

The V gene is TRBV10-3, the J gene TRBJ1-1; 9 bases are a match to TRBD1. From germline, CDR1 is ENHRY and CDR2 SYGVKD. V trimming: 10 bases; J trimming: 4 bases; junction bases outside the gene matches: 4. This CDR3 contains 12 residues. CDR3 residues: CATKTGGTEAFF. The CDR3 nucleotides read TGTGCCACCAAGACAGGGGGCACTGAAGCTTTCTTT.

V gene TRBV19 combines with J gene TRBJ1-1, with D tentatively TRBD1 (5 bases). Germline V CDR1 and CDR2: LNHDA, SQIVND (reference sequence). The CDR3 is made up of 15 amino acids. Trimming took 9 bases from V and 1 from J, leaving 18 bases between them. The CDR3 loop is CASLHRGRENTEAFF. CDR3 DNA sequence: TGTGCCAGCCTCCACCGGGGCAGGGAGAACACTGAAGCTTTCTTT.

In DNA form, the CDR3 reads TGTGCCAGCAGCTTCGGGACTAGCGGGAGGAACTCCTACGAGCAGTACTTC. This codes for CASSFGTSGRNSYEQYF. V and J are TRBV7-3 and TRBJ2-7; 15 bases map to TRBD2. V lost 3 bases to trimming and J lost 0 bases; unmatched junction nucleotides: 3. Germline-derived CDR1 and CDR2 are SGHTA and FQGTGA. The CDR3 sequence is 17 residues long.

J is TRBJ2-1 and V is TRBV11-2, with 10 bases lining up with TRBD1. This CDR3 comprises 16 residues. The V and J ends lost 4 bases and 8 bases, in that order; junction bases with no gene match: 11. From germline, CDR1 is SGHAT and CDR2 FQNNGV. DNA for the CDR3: TGTGCCAGCAGCTATATCGGGACAGGGGTTACGGATGAGCAGTTCTTC. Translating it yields CASSYIGTGVTDEQFF.

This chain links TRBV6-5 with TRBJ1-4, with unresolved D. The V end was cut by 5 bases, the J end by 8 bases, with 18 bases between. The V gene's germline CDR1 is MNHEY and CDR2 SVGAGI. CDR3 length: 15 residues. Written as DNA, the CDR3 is TGTGCCAGCAGTCAGTCGACCTGGGCTGAGGAAAAACTGTTTTTT. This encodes CASSQSTWAEEKLFF.

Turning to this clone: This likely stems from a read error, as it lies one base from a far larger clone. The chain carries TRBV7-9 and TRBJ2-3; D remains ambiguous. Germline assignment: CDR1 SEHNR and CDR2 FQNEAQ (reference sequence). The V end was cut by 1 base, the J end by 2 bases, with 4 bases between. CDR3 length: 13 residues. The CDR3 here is CASSLGDTDTQYF. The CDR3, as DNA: TGTGCCAGCAGCTTAGGGGACACAGATACGCAGTATTTT.

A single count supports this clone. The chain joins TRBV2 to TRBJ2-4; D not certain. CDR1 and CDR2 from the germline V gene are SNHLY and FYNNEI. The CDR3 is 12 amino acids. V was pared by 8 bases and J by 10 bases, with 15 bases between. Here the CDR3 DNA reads TGTGCCAGCCTCGCCGGTGACCCAATTCAGTACTTC. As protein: CASLAGDPIQYF.

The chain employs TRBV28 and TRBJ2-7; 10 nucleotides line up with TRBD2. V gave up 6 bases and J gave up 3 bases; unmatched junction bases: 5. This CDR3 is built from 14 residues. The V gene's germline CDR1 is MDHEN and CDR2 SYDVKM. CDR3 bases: TGTGCCAGCAGGACGCTAGCGGGAGTCTACGAGCAGTACTTC. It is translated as CASRTLAGVYEQYF.

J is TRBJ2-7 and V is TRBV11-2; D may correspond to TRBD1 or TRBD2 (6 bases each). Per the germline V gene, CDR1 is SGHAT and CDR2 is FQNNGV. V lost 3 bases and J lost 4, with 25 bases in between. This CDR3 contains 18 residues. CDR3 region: CASSLLRGTPIRGYEQYF. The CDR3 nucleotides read TGTGCCAGCAGCTTGTTAAGGGGGACTCCTATACGGGGTTACGAGCAGTACTTC.

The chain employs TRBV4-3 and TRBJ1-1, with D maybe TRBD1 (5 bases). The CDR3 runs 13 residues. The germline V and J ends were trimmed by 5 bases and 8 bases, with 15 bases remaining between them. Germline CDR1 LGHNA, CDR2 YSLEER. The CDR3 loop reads CASSSGLRGEAFF. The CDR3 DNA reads TGCGCCAGCAGCTCGGGACTCCGAGGGGAAGCTTTCTTT.

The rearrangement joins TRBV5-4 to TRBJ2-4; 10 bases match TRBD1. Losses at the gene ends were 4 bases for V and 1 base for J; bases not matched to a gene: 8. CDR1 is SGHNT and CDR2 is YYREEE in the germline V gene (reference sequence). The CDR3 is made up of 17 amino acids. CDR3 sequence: CASSPRDRGMAKNIQYF. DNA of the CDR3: TGTGCCAGCAGCCCCCGGGACAGGGGAATGGCCAAAAACATTCAGTACTTC.